This T cell receptor beta chain was documented in a study of patients and donors after allogeneic stem cell transplantation. TCRdb reprocessed the RT-PCR reads with MiXCR, giving one entry per CDR3 protein. The sample records around 160,000 distinct CDR3 sequences, approximately 30% being singletons. This clonotype has just a few counts. This sequence was found in a human donor who was either an allogeneic HSCT recipient or a stem cell or donor lymphocyte infusion donor (not recorded which). It is not recorded whose cells these are; they may come from a transplant donor. Material for sequencing was blood, either unsorted or a sorted T cell fraction (not recorded which).

CDR3 DNA: TGTGCCAGCAGATTGACAGGGGATAATGAAAAACTGTTTTTT. Its protein is CASRLTGDNEKLFF. The chain joins TRBV5-6 to TRBJ1-4; 8 bases align to TRBD1. The junction had 4 bases not matched to a gene; V was cut back by 5 bases and J by 4 bases. The CDR3 covers 14 residues. The germline V gene has CDR1 SGHDT and CDR2 YYEEEE.